The 13 T cell receptor beta chains given below trace back to one sample, sequenced in a study of blood T cell repertoires in COVID-19. Only in-frame clones appear in the TCRdb table, and some are missing; sequencing was by immunoSEQ multiplex PCR. This sample has 200,000 to 250,000 clones, with 82% found just once. The sequenced sample consisted of peripheral blood. The receptors were sampled from a woman aged 80 or over with COVID-19, enrolled during active disease.

V usage is TRBV14 and J usage is TRBJ2-7; 9 bases match TRBD1. The germline CDR1 and CDR2 sequences are SGHDN and FVKESK. The length of the CDR3 is 13 residues. After removal of 4 bases from V and 7 bases from J, the junction contained 5 bases not matched to a gene. Written as DNA, the CDR3 is TGTGCCAGCAGCCGACAGGGGGTGGGGGAGCAGTACTTC. Translated: CASSRQGVGEQYF.

The rearrangement joins TRBV21-1 to TRBJ2-4; TRBD2, the table's D call, was not compared with the DNA. TRBV21-1 is given as a pseudogene. The CDR3 loop spans 20 amino acids. This chain's CDR3 is CASIRDPSGTPTLAKNIQYF. CDR3 nucleotides: TGTGCCAGCATCCGAGACCCTAGCGGGACGCCCACCCTAGCCAAAAACATTCAGTACTTC.

V is TRBV11-2 and J is TRBJ2-2; D may be TRBD1 (6 bases). The CDR3 runs to 17 residues. The V gene's germline CDR1 is SGHAT and CDR2 FQNNGV. V was shortened by 2 bases and J by 4 bases, with 17 bases between the two germline ends. In DNA, the CDR3 is TGTGCCAGCAGCTTAATCCGGACAGAGAGTTTCACCGGGGAGCTGTTTTTT. Amino acids: CASSLIRTESFTGELFF.

The rearrangement joins TRBV4-3 to TRBJ1-2, with D possibly matching TRBD1 (5 bases). Between the trimmed V and J ends, which lost 1 base and 4 bases, there was a span of 19 bases. This CDR3 has 17 amino acids. The germline V gene has CDR1 LGHNA and CDR2 YSLEER. The CDR3 here is CASSQGFQGGAAYGYTF. In nucleotides, the CDR3 is TGCGCCAGCAGCCAAGGATTTCAGGGAGGGGCTGCCTATGGCTACACCTTC.

This sequence joins TRBV5-1 and TRBJ1-2; 9 bases agree with TRBD1. The CDR3 totals 15 residues. J gave up 4 bases and V 0 bases, and 4 bases lay outside the gene matches. Looked up from germline, CDR1 is SGHRS and CDR2 is YFSETQ. The CDR3 bases are TGCGCCAGCAGCTTGGAAACAGGGGGCTCCTATGGCTACACCTTC. Translation gives CASSLETGGSYGYTF.

The chain joins TRBV7-3 to TRBJ2-2; 7 bases align to TRBD1. This CDR3 comprises 16 residues. V was clipped by 4 bases and J by 6 bases; unmatched bases: 11. Germline V gene lookup returns CDR1 SGHTA and CDR2 FQGTGA. As DNA, the CDR3 is TGTGCCAGCAGCTCCCAGACAGGGCTGGGGTCCGGGGAGCTGTTTTTT. Translated: CASSSQTGLGSGELFF.

The chain combines TRBV21-1 with TRBJ2-7; the table's D gene call, TRBD2, was not cross checked with the DNA. TRBV21-1 is labeled a pseudogene. CDR3 length: 16 amino acids. The DNA of the CDR3 is TGTGCCAGCAGCTCCTGGACTAGCGCCAACTCCTACGAGCAGTACTTC. Its translation: CASSSWTSANSYEQYF.

This chain connects TRBV10-3 to TRBJ1-1, with 10 nucleotides matching TRBD1. Trimming cost V 6 bases and J 0 bases; bases outside gene matches: 10. The CDR3 is made up of 17 amino acids. The germline V gene has CDR1 ENHRY and CDR2 SYGVKD. The CDR3 DNA reads TGTGCCATCAGCACGACAGGGGGCCGGGTCATGAACACTGAAGCTTTCTTT. Protein sequence: CAISTTGGRVMNTEAFF.

The chain joins TRBV5-1 to TRBJ1-2; D call uncertain. The CDR3 is 14 amino acids. V was pared by 2 bases and J by 4 bases, with 12 bases between. The germline CDR1 and CDR2 sequences are SGHRS and YFSETQ. The CDR3 sequence is CASSFSETSYGYTF. The CDR3 nucleotides read TGCGCCAGCAGCTTCTCGGAGACCAGCTATGGCTACACCTTC. The full variable domain, its missing parts supplied by reference TRBV5-1 and TRBJ1-2, is KAGVTQTPRYLIKTRGQQVTLSCSPISGHRSVSWYQQTPGQGLQFLFEYFSETQRNKGNFPGRFSGRQFSNSRSEMNVSTLELGDSALYLCASSFSETSYGYTFGSGTRLTVV.

This chain uses TRBV28 with TRBJ1-5, with a tentative D call TRBD1 (5 bases). The ends were cut back, 8 bases at V and 3 bases at J, with 14 bases in the middle. The CDR3 runs to 14 residues. Germline V gene sequence: CDR1 MDHEN, CDR2 SYDVKM. The CDR3 nucleotides read TGTGCCAGCCGCTCACGGGGGTACAATCAGCCCCAGCATTTT. This gives the protein CASRSRGYNQPQHF.

The chain uses TRBV4-3 and TRBJ2-1, with a tentative D call TRBD1 (5 bases). The CDR3 loop spans 15 amino acids. Germline CDR1 LGHNA, CDR2 YSLEER. Trimming removed 0 bases from V and 5 bases from J, with 11 bases in between. CDR3: CASSQEQGRNNEQFF. The DNA for the CDR3 is TGCGCCAGCAGCCAAGAGCAGGGTAGGAACAATGAGCAGTTCTTC.

This clone has just a few counts. The chain joins TRBV7-2 to TRBJ1-2, with 8 bases fitting TRBD1. CDR1 SGHTA and CDR2 FQGNSA come from the germline V gene. V lost 5 bases to trimming and J lost 7 bases; unmatched junction nucleotides: 3. There are 12 residues in the CDR3. CDR3 amino acids: CASSKQGAGYTF. CDR3 in DNA: TGTGCCAGCAGCAAGCAGGGGGCTGGCTACACCTTC. The entire variable domain, with the rest obtained from reference TRBV7-2 and TRBJ1-2, is as follows: GAGVSQSPSNKVTEKGKDVELRCDPISGHTALYWYRQSLGQGLEFLIYFQGNSAPDKSGLPSDRFSAERTGGSVSTLTIQRTQQEDSAVYLCASSKQGAGYTFGSGTRLTVV.

The gene calls are TRBV27 and TRBJ2-7, with 11 bases that match TRBD2. The CDR3 extends over 17 amino acids. Germline trimming cut 3 bases from V and 3 bases from J; bases unmatched to any gene: 10. Germline V gene sequence: CDR1 MNHEY, CDR2 SMNVEV (reference sequence). CDR3 residues: CASSFGFLAGGSYEQYF. The CDR3 coding sequence is TGTGCCAGCAGTTTCGGTTTTTTAGCGGGAGGGAGCTACGAGCAGTACTTC.